Listed here is a single TCR beta chain. This CDR3 has 20 amino acids. Germline values: CDR1 MNHEY, CDR2 SMNVEV (reference sequence). Trimming cost V 6 bases and J 1 base; bases outside gene matches: 19. Original analysis: Estimation of nucleated cell counts relied on the amplification of reference gene primers. Data came from immunoSEQ multiplex PCR; TCRdb stores just in-frame clones and leaves some out. V and J calls and clone size are as listed in that table; D and trimming were resolved from the DNA. This sample has approximately 270,000 clones, with 70% to 90% found just once. These data come from a study of blood T cell repertoires in COVID-19. Study context: The analysed material was cDNA or gDNA that came from T cells, B-cell-depleted T cells, or PBMCs.

Sequenced input: peripheral blood. The J gene is TRBJ2-1, the V gene TRBV27, with 9 bases identical to TRBD2. This TCR was recovered from a woman between 65 and 79 years old with acute or convalescent COVID-19. The CDR3 loop is CASRSPRGFSGGGSYNEQFF. DNA for the CDR3: TGTGCCAGCAGAAGCCCCAGGGGTTTTAGCGGGGGAGGGTCCTACAATGAGCAGTTCTTC.